This TCR beta chain comes out of a study of chemoradiotherapy in HPV16-positive cancers. Findings and limits, study-wide: HPV-specific T cells were functionally defined from only two HPV16-positive patients.

Repeated repertoire sampling spanned the course of chemoradiotherapy. This CDR3 has 10 amino acids. CDR1 and CDR2 from the germline V gene are SQVTM and ANQGSEA. V lost 4 bases, J lost 6 bases, and 6 bases lay in between. Using immunoSEQ multiplex PCR, the repertoire was profiled, and TCRdb retains in-frame clones only, with some absent. Of around 40,000 clones listed, 75% to 85% were seen once; the top ten hold about 4.8%. Of note for this clone: Its antigen is as yet unknown.

This chain joins TRBV29-1 and TRBJ1-2, with D unresolved. This specimen consisted of blood, obtained from a patient who underwent chemoradiotherapy. The receptor was isolated from a human donor with HPV-associated anogenital cancer. CDR3 sequence: CSVVGNGYTF. CDR3 DNA sequence: TGCAGCGTTGTCGGGAATGGCTACACCTTC. Filled out from reference TRBV29-1 and TRBJ1-2, the complete variable domain reads SAVISQKPSRDICQRGTSLTIQCQVDSQVTMMFWYRQQPGQSLTLIATANQGSEATYESGFVIDKFPISRPNLTFSTLTVSNMSPEDSSIYLCSVVGNGYTFGSGTRLTVV.